Included here is one T cell receptor (beta chain) sequence, with context. Its target is unknown. CDR1 is SGHNT and CDR2 is YYREEE in the germline V gene (reference sequence). This CDR3 comprises 16 residues. Losses at the gene ends were 3 bases for V and 4 bases for J; bases not matched to a gene: 9. This specimen comes from a study of CD4+ T cells in melanoma. Study-level results: In melanoma, neoantigen-specific CD4+ T cells reportedly differed in differentiation state. CD8+ T cell, macrophage and B cell function reportedly correlated with neoantigen-specific CD4+ T cells.

Libraries were prepared by immunoSEQ multiplex PCR; TCRdb keeps only in-frame clonotypes and omits some of them. The profile covers about 55,000 clones, with 60% to 75% appearing a single time and roughly 4.8% taken by the ten largest. The chain carries TRBV5-4 and TRBJ2-7; 11 bases align to TRBD2. The receptor comes from a human donor with melanoma. The source material was tumor tissue. The CDR3 nucleotides are TGTGCCAGCAGCTCTAAACTAGCGGGGGCATCTTACGAGCAGTACTTC. As protein: CASSSKLAGASYEQYF.